The TCR beta chain under discussion was sequenced for a study of blood T cell repertoires in COVID-19. Background on the study: Nucleic acid was either cDNA or gDNA, and it came from T cells, B-cell-depleted T cells, or PBMCs.

At least ten counts were recorded for this clone. As handled by the study authors: Nucleated cell number was recorded as an estimate derived from reference gene primer amplification. This table comes from immunoSEQ multiplex PCR, and its TCRdb copy is limited to in-frame clones, with some not included. The DNA gave D and trimming, while V, J and clone size come from that table. The sample records 120,000 or so clones, over 75% being singletons. V lost 5 bases to trimming and J lost 3 bases; unmatched junction nucleotides: 7. Germline CDR1 is MNHEY and CDR2 is SMNVEV (reference sequence). CDR3 length: 15 amino acids.

The sequence came from a woman aged 80 or over with active or convalescent COVID-19. Sequences were obtained from peripheral blood. This chain links TRBV27 with TRBJ1-5, with 7 bases that match TRBD1. The CDR3 DNA is TGTGCCAGCAGTCCTAGACAGGGACACAATCAGCCCCAGCATTTT. Translated: CASSPRQGHNQPQHF.